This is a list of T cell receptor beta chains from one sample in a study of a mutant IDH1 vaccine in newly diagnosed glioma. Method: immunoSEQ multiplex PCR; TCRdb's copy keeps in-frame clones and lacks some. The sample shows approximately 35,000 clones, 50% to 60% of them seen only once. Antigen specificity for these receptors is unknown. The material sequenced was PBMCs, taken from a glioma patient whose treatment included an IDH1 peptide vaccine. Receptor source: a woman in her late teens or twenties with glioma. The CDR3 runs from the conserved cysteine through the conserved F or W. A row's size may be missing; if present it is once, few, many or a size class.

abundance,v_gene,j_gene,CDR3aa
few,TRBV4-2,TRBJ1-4,CASSQLTLATNEKLFF
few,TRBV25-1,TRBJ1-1,CASVMNTEAFF
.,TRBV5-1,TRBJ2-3,CASSQPGLAGRYSSTDTQYF
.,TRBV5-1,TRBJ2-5,CASSLGDRFSGKTQYF
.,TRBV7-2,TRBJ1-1,CASSPRQGAGTEAFF
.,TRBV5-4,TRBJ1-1,CASSRQGSGDEAFF
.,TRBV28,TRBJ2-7,CASSDTGTGTYEQYF
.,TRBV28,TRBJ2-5,CASSPQGVEETQYF
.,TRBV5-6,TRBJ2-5,CASSYPGRETQYF
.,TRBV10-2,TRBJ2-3,CATGQYTDTQYF
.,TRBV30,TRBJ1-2,CAWSPSTVLTYGYTF
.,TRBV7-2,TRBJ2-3,CASSRKGLTDTQYF
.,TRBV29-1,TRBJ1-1,CSVGGAGARNTEAFF
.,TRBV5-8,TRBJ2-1,CASQDRSSYNEQFF
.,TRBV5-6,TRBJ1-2,CASSFGARREGNTF
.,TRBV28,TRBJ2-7,CASSLSGGAQYF
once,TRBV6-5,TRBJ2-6,CASRGANVLTF
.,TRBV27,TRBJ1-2,CASSLGQGDGYTF
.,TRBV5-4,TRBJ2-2,CASSPPDRINTGELFF
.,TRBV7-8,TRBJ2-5,CASSLTRGAQYF
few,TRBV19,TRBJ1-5,CASSIVGDQPQHF
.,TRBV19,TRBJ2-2,CASSIGLQVDGELFF
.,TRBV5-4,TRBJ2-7,CASSLESERGYYEQYF
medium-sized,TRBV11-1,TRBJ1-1,CASSPRDRGNTEAFF
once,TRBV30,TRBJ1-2,CAWSAVGGARYGYTF
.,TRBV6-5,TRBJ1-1,CASSSGQGYTEAFF
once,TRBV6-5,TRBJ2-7,CASSSDSYEQYF
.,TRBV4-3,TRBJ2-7,CASSRAMGQGYEQYF
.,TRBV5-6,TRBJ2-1,CASGTRDGFYNEQFF
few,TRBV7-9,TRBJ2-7,CASSSGTSGGEQYF
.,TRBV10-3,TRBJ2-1,CAISDSELAGYNEQFF
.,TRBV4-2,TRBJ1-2,CASSQDGTPWGGGYTF
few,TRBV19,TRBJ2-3,CASSGGGTDTQYF
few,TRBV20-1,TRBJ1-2,CSASADYGYTF
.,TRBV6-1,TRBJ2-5,CASSLDRGRGETQYF
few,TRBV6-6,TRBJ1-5,CASKFGGEGQPQHF
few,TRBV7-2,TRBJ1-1,CASSVPGVGTEAFF
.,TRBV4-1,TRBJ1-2,CASSQDGVYGYTF